The rows below give T cell receptor beta chains drawn from one sample of a study of cytomegalovirus exposure and HLA in healthy donors. Clones were read by immunoSEQ multiplex PCR, and TCRdb kept only the in-frame ones, dropping some. The data contain about 180,000 clones, 76% of them singletons. Sample: PBMCs. The receptors stem from a man aged 18 to 30 in good health and CMV-seronegative. Both conserved end residues are part of each CDR3. Clone size is shown for a subset of rows, as once, few, many or a class of expanded clone.

J: TRBJ2-7; V: TRBV7-9; size: NA; CDR3: CASSRAPYGSSYEQYF
J: TRBJ1-2; V: TRBV7-9; size: once; CDR3: CASSIDTTTGVYGYTF
J: TRBJ1-1; V: TRBV7-8; size: NA; CDR3: CASSLRTGNTEAFF
J: TRBJ2-6; V: TRBV4-2; size: few; CDR3: CASSQHREPGANVLTF
J: TRBJ2-5; V: TRBV10-3; size: NA; CDR3: CAISERGGGSETQYF
J: TRBJ2-7; V: TRBV7-2; size: NA; CDR3: CASSVGGDEQYF
J: TRBJ1-1; V: TRBV6-5; size: NA; CDR3: CASTGTGGNTEAFF
J: TRBJ1-1; V: TRBV28; size: NA; CDR3: CASSGGNTEAFF
J: TRBJ2-7; V: TRBV21-1; size: NA; CDR3: CASSKEVRTTYEQYF
J: TRBJ2-1; V: TRBV4-2; size: NA; CDR3: CASSPTTSGNEQFF
J: TRBJ1-3; V: TRBV18; size: NA; CDR3: CASSPRPAQGQTGRSGNTIYF
J: TRBJ1-1; V: TRBV14; size: NA; CDR3: CASSQDPGHHSF
J: TRBJ1-2; V: TRBV6-4; size: once; CDR3: CASSRGIGTSYGYTF
J: TRBJ2-1; V: TRBV15; size: NA; CDR3: CATSRPRGGRAGNEQFF
J: TRBJ1-1; V: TRBV28; size: NA; CDR3: CASSPPYGGSEAFF
J: TRBJ1-1; V: TRBV7-9; size: few; CDR3: CASSLQGVGNTEAFF
J: TRBJ1-2; V: TRBV5-1; size: NA; CDR3: CASSPSGVPFYGYTF
J: TRBJ2-1; V: TRBV7-2; size: NA; CDR3: CASSPYRVSHNEQFF
J: TRBJ2-7; V: TRBV4-2; size: NA; CDR3: CASSAGGSEQYF
J: TRBJ2-7; V: TRBV7-9; size: NA; CDR3: CASSLFSARGVYEQYF